This T cell receptor (beta chain) was documented in a study of T cell responses to AZD1222 COVID-19 vaccine (dated by TCRdb to the early 2020s). In terms of the full investigation: A total of approximately 230 trial participants underwent TCR sequencing, of whom 207 received two doses of AZD1222 and around 25 received two doses of the MenACWY control vaccine. Trial participants were enrolled by age into 18-55, 56-69 and 70-plus year subgroups, with roughly 160, 29 and 62 TCR-sequenced participants respectively.

To note about this clone: Its antigen is not yet known. No base-level quality is on record; no much larger clone is a single base apart.

The time point label of this sample denotes: baseline before first vaccination. The sample's treatment or condition label, decoded: meningococcal conjugate vaccine given as trial control. Vaccinee samples were obtained from the UK trials COV001 and COV002, which included a single-blind randomized controlled phase 2/3 trial of AZD1222 (ChAdOx1 nCoV-19) in healthy adults. For TCRbeta chain sequencing, PBMC samples were collected from trial participants at day 0 and at day 28 after the second dose. What the research found in general, with its limitations: Conclusions about previously exposed vaccinees are limited because only a handful of AZD1222 recipients were SARS-CoV-2 seropositive at baseline. The vaccine-associated CD4 TCRs covered the entire spike protein, and the dominant responses fell in regions 160-218 and 743-854. In the small 56-69-year group, the increase in depth fell short of significance, most likely because of low power. Most participants were white British and females outnumbered males, and the authors suggested that clonal diversity may have been underestimated. Reportedly, almost half of the unique spike-specific TCRs recognized epitopes lying outside the regions that are mutated in the B.1.351 and B.1.1.7 variants. After two AZD1222 doses, spike-specific TCR breadth and depth were significantly higher than at day 0 and than in MenACWY recipients. Because no day 14 peak-response samples were available, the repertoires could be characterized only after the peak T cell response.

The CDR3 regions of human TCRbeta chains were subjected to immunosequencing. Under the source paper's analysis protocol: TCRs in the repertoires were compared against a reference library of SARS-CoV-2-specific TCRs that had been generated with the MIRA antigen-specificity platform. Breadth meant the fraction of unique TCRs that were SARS-CoV-2-associated, whereas depth meant the fraction of total T cells that were SARS-CoV-2-associated. Each spike-specific TCR was assigned to its reactive spike region and to a CD4 or CD8 class using the MIRA data. Log10-transformed breadth and depth values were compared by one-way ANOVA with Sidak's multiple comparisons tests. TCRdb retrieved this table from immuneACCESS and kept in-frame rearrangements only. Not all clones are present; in checked studies, unresolved V genes account for under half, and no reason is known for the remainder. Clone size and V and J calls were adopted from that table, with D and trimming inferred from the DNA. This sample has approximately 81,000 clones in its table, and about 93% of those were observed once. The ten largest clones add up to 4.5% of the sample.

There are 14 amino acids in the CDR3, from cysteine to phenylalanine inclusive. The entry retains the CDR3 DNA only, 42 bases that are in frame from base 1. Per the germline V gene (reference sequence), MNHEY is the CDR1 and SMNVEV is the CDR2. Here V drops 7 bases and J drops 4 bases, and the junction holds 6 bases not matched to any gene. This clonotype was obtained from an adult in good health. The material was peripheral blood, obtained on day 0 of MenACWY control vaccination. In this chain, TRBV27 is recombined with TRBJ2-7; TRBD2 aligns with 11 central bases. The nucleotide sequence reads as follows: TGTGCCAGCACCTCCGGGACTAGCGGTTACGAGCAGTACTTC. It encodes CASTSGTSGYEQYF.